The 31 T cell receptor beta chains in this list originate from one sample, sequenced in a study of CD8+ T cells in alopecia areata. Following extraction, RNA underwent reverse transcription to cDNA, which served as the sequencing template. Sequencing used immunoSEQ multiplex PCR; TCRdb keeps in-frame clones, though not all of them. The sample lists 90,000 or so clones, roughly 47% occurring once. The treatment denotes: oral pan-JAK inhibitor, 5-10 mg twice daily. The sequencing here drew on CD8+ T cells sorted from blood, taken at week 24, from a patient treated with tofacitinib. The receptors come from a human donor with alopecia areata.

V and J are TRBV19 and TRBJ2-3, with TRBD2 identical over 13 bases. CDR1 and CDR2 (germline): LNHDA, SQIVND (reference sequence). J lost 5 bases, V lost 4 bases, and 6 bases had no gene match. This CDR3 region has 16 residues. CDR3 DNA sequence: TGTGCCAGTAGTAGACTAGCGGGAGGCCGAGAAGATACGCAGTATTTT. Translation: CASSRLAGGREDTQYF.

This clone was detected a few times. The V call is TRBV6-5, the J call TRBJ1-1; D not certain. Trimming removed 6 bases from V and 6 bases from J, with 8 bases in between. CDR3 length: 11 amino acids. Germline CDR1 and CDR2: MNHEY and SVGAGI. CDR3 DNA: TGTGCCAGCAGAACCGGAGCTGAAGCTTTCTTT. Translation: CASRTGAEAFF.

The J gene is TRBJ2-5, the V gene TRBV6-5; D is uncertain. This CDR3 has 14 amino acids. CDR1 and CDR2 from the germline V gene are MNHEY and SVGAGI. V was shortened by 5 bases and J by 2 bases, with 12 bases between the two germline ends. CDR3 sequence reads: CASSHRGLQETQYF. For the CDR3, the DNA is TGTGCCAGCAGTCATCGAGGCCTACAAGAGACCCAGTACTTC.

About this clone itself: At one end the junction does not follow the germline gene, possibly because of a read error. The V call is TRBV4-2, the J call TRBJ1-2, with unresolved D. This CDR3 has 13 amino acids. Germline CDR1 LGHNA, CDR2 YNFKEQ. The CDR3 bases are TGTGCCAGCAGCCCGTTAGGATACTACGGCTACACCTTC. It specifies CASSPLGYYGYTF.

This clone was found a few times. The chain combines TRBV4-3 with TRBJ1-5, with D hard to call. Germline values: CDR1 LGHNA, CDR2 YSLEER. Trimming removed 1 base at V and 3 bases at J, with 10 bases between. The CDR3 contains 15 residues. The CDR3 reads CASSQGAGHNQPQHF. CDR3 sequence (DNA): TGCGCCAGCAGCCAAGGAGCAGGTCACAATCAGCCCCAGCATTTT.

V is TRBV11-2 and J is TRBJ2-5; the D is unclear. V lost 0 bases to trimming and J lost 4 bases, with 15 bases between them. This CDR3 is 16 amino acids long. Germline V gives CDR1 SGHAT, CDR2 FQNNGV. Here the CDR3 DNA reads TGTGCCAGCAGCTTAGAAGGAGCCGCAACCCCAGAGACCCAGTACTTC. This codes for CASSLEGAATPETQYF.

The chain uses TRBV6-5 and TRBJ1-5; no reliable D call. V gave up 2 bases and J gave up 6 bases, with 8 bases separating them. The CDR3 spans 13 residues. Germline V gene sequence: CDR1 MNHEY, CDR2 SVGAGI. The CDR3 nucleotides are TGTGCCAGCAGTTACGAAAGGCGTCAGCCCCAGCATTTT. Translated, it gives CASSYERRQPQHF.

The chain has TRBV6-1 and TRBJ1-2; a possible D gene is TRBD1 (5 bases). The V gene lost 11 bases and the J gene lost 3 bases, with 16 bases spanning the gap. The CDR3 sequence is 13 residues long. CDR1 is MNHNS, CDR2 SASEGT, per germline. CDR3: CAYGSEGYYGYTF. For the CDR3, the DNA is TGTGCCTATGGATCGGAGGGGTACTATGGCTACACCTTC.

The sample holds a few counts of this clone. The rearrangement uses TRBV5-1 and TRBJ2-7; 7 positions match TRBD2. Germline CDR1 reads SGHRS; CDR2 reads YFSETQ. J was trimmed by 2 bases and V by 2 bases; bases with no gene match: 7. The CDR3 length is 15 residues. The CDR3 here is CASSFVGGGTYEQYF. The CDR3 DNA reads TGCGCCAGCAGCTTTGTCGGCGGGGGAACCTACGAGCAGTACTTC.

This clone has just a few counts. DNA of the CDR3: TGTGCCAGCAGCCAAGGGACTAGCGACTACAATGAGCAGTTCTTC. It translates to CASSQGTSDYNEQFF. V and J are TRBV11-2 and TRBJ2-1; TRBD2 matches at 10 bases. The V segment lost 5 bases and the J segment 3 bases; nucleotides outside the gene matches: 4. CDR1 and CDR2 from the germline V gene are SGHAT and FQNNGV. CDR3 length: 15 residues.

J is TRBJ2-1 and V is TRBV14, with no clear D. Germline V gene lookup returns CDR1 SGHDN and CDR2 FVKESK. The CDR3 contains 14 residues. Between the trimmed V and J ends, which lost 1 base and 9 bases, there was a span of 13 bases. DNA of the CDR3: TGTGCCAGCAGCCAAGGAGGACGGGTCGGTGAGCAGTTCTTC. Its translation: CASSQGGRVGEQFF.

V gene TRBV6-1 combines with J gene TRBJ1-1; no definite D call. CDR3 length: 13 amino acids. CDR1 is MNHNS and CDR2 is SASEGT in the germline V gene. V shed 4 bases and J shed 4 bases, with 10 bases lying between them. CDR3 sequence reads: CASSAGRATEAFF. The DNA for the CDR3 is TGTGCCAGCAGTGCAGGCCGGGCCACTGAAGCTTTCTTT.

V is TRBV7-6 and J is TRBJ2-3; D is possibly TRBD2 (5 bases). This CDR3 has 16 residues. Trimming took off 5 bases at V and 0 bases at J, with 15 bases between the two ends. Germline loops: CDR1 SGHVS, CDR2 FNYEAQ. The CDR3 DNA reads TGTGCCAGCAGCGCTAGAGGGAGCGGTAGCACAGATACGCAGTATTTT. Its protein is CASSARGSGSTDTQYF.

This clone was observed a few times. The chain is built from TRBV5-1 and TRBJ2-2, with unresolved D. The CDR3 covers 13 residues. The V end was cut by 1 base, the J end by 3 bases, with 4 bases between. Germline lookup yields CDR1 SGHRS and CDR2 YFSETQ. The CDR3 sequence: CASSLRYTGELFF. The CDR3 nucleotides are TGCGCCAGCAGCTTGAGGTACACCGGGGAGCTGTTTTTT.

This clone was counted only a few times. The chain combines TRBV19 with TRBJ2-2; D remains ambiguous. This CDR3 region has 15 residues. Per germline, CDR1 LNHDA and CDR2 SQIVND (reference sequence). Between the trimmed V and J ends, which lost 3 bases and 4 bases, there was a span of 12 bases. Here the CDR3 reads CASSISETGTGELFF. The CDR3 DNA reads TGTGCCAGTAGTATCTCGGAAACCGGCACCGGGGAGCTGTTTTTT.

The rearrangement joins TRBV7-6 to TRBJ2-7; D is perhaps TRBD2 (6 bases). Trimming shortened V by 5 bases and J by 2 bases, and 13 bases separated the two germline ends. This CDR3 has 14 residues. CDR1 is SGHVS and CDR2 is FNYEAQ in the germline V gene. The CDR3 protein is CASSPAGGPYEQYF. CDR3 in DNA: TGTGCCAGCAGCCCCGCCGGGGGACCCTACGAGCAGTACTTC.

The CDR3 nucleotides read TGTGCCTGGAGTGCGTCCAAGGGAGGCACTGAAGCTTTCTTT. Translation: CAWSASKGGTEAFF. This chain joins TRBV30 and TRBJ1-1; D is undetermined. The V gene lost 1 base and the J gene lost 4 bases, with 13 bases spanning the gap. The CDR3 length is 14 residues. CDR1 and CDR2 (germline): GTSNPN, SVGIG (reference sequence).

The CDR3 nucleotides are TGTGCCAGCTCATCCCCGGAACAATCGCTGCACGAGCAGTACTTC. It translates to CASSSPEQSLHEQYF. The V call is TRBV18, the J call TRBJ2-7; D unresolved. The germline gives CDR1 KGHSH, CDR2 LQKENI. V was cut by 5 bases and J by 5 bases, with 19 bases left in between. The CDR3 length is 15 residues.

The V gene is TRBV27, the J gene TRBJ1-1, with TRBD1 as a possible D gene (5 bases). The CDR3 is made up of 14 amino acids. V lost 6 bases and J 5 bases, leaving 16 bases between the germline ends. Per the germline V gene, CDR1 is MNHEY and CDR2 is SMNVEV (reference sequence). The CDR3 sequence: CASRLTGVGTEAFF. Here the CDR3 DNA reads TGTGCCAGCAGGCTAACGGGGGTAGGGACTGAAGCTTTCTTT.

There are a few counts of this clone. The J gene is TRBJ2-7, the V gene TRBV25-1; D is tentatively TRBD1 or TRBD2 (5 bases each). The ends were cut back, 6 bases at V and 2 bases at J, with 20 bases in the middle. The CDR3 contains 16 residues. Germline V gene lookup returns CDR1 MGHDK and CDR2 SYGVNS. For the CDR3, the DNA is TGTGCCAGCAGGGGGACGGTGGGCGGTTCCCCCTACGAGCAGTACTTC. This sequence encodes CASRGTVGGSPYEQYF.

The gene calls are TRBV30 and TRBJ2-7, with D possibly TRBD2 on 6 matching bases. Germline V gene sequence: CDR1 GTSNPN, CDR2 SVGIG (reference sequence). The CDR3 is 11 residues long. V was shortened by 8 bases and J by 3 bases, with 11 bases between the two germline ends. CDR3 DNA sequence: TGTGCCGGAGAGACTAGCTACGAGCAGTACTTC. Translating gives CAGETSYEQYF.

Comment on this clone: The junction and the germline gene differ at one end; a read error may be behind it. The V and J genes are TRBV9 and TRBJ1-2, with 7 bases fitting TRBD1. Germline CDR1 SGDLS, CDR2 YYNGEE. The CDR3 runs to 11 residues. Here the CDR3 DNA reads TGTGCCAGCAGCGTCGGGACAGATCTATCCTTC. As protein: CASSVGTDLSF.

The chain couples TRBV29-1 to TRBJ2-7, with 10 bases fitting TRBD1. CDR3 size: 13 residues. The germline V gene has CDR1 SQVTM and CDR2 ANQGSEA. The J segment lost 6 bases and the V segment lost 0 bases, leaving 2 bases of the junction unmatched. CDR3 residues: CSVEDGTGVEQYF. The CDR3 DNA follows: TGCAGCGTTGAAGACGGGACAGGGGTCGAGCAGTACTTC.

This clone was seen more than once but under ten times. V usage is TRBV28 and J usage is TRBJ2-3, with TRBD2 matching over 13 bases. V lost 5 bases to trimming and J lost 11 bases; unmatched junction nucleotides: 13. The CDR3 sequence is 16 residues long. Per germline, CDR1 MDHEN and CDR2 SYDVKM. The CDR3 loop is CASSREGLAGFDEQYF. The CDR3 region has the DNA TGTGCCAGCAGTCGAGAGGGACTAGCGGGGTTCGATGAGCAGTATTTT.

This clone appeared a few times. The chain recombines TRBV6-5 with TRBJ2-7; D remains ambiguous. Trimming shortened V by 0 bases and J by 6 bases, and 12 bases separated the two germline ends. The germline V gene encodes CDR1 MNHEY and CDR2 SVGAGI. This CDR3 spans 14 amino acids. The CDR3: CASSYSTRASEQYF. CDR3 sequence (DNA): TGTGCCAGCAGTTACTCGACGCGCGCTTCCGAGCAGTACTTC.

This clone was seen only a few times. The CDR3 DNA sequence: TGCAGTGCTAGAGTGGGGTCGGGCTACACCTTC. Translation gives CSARVGSGYTF. V gene TRBV20-1 combines with J gene TRBJ1-2; the D is unclear. Germline V lookup: CDR1 DFQATT, CDR2 SNEGSKA (reference sequence). The CDR3 is 11 amino acids. The germline V and J ends were trimmed by 1 base and 8 bases, with 8 bases remaining between them.

This clone is a singleton in its sample. The chain combines TRBV4-3 with TRBJ2-1, with 11 bases matching TRBD2. Germline CDR1 reads LGHNA; CDR2 reads YSLEER. There are 18 residues in the CDR3. V lost 0 bases and J lost 2; bases outside the gene matches: 6. The CDR3 DNA is TGCGCCAGCAGCCAAGATACTAGCGGGAGCGTGCCCTACAATGAGCAGTTCTTC. Protein sequence: CASSQDTSGSVPYNEQFF.

The chain links TRBV27 to TRBJ1-1; TRBD1 is a possible D gene (5 bases). Germline values: CDR1 MNHEY, CDR2 SMNVEV (reference sequence). The V and J ends lost 7 bases and 1 base respectively, with 13 bases between them. CDR3 length: 14 amino acids. The CDR3 bases are TGTGCCAGCACCACTCTAGGGGAGAACACTGAAGCTTTCTTT. This sequence encodes CASTTLGENTEAFF.

This clone was seen more than once but under ten times. The J gene is TRBJ2-5, the V gene TRBV29-1; TRBD1 agrees at 8 bases. CDR1 is SQVTM, CDR2 ANQGSEA, per germline. J was trimmed by 2 bases and V by 2 bases; bases with no gene match: 7. The CDR3 sequence is 15 residues long. CDR3 nucleotides: TGCAGCGTTGAATCCGACAGGGGAACTCAAGAGACCCAGTACTTC. Protein sequence: CSVESDRGTQETQYF. The full variable domain, with the rest looked up from reference TRBV29-1 and TRBJ2-5, is SAVISQKPSRDICQRGTSLTIQCQVDSQVTMMFWYRQQPGQSLTLIATANQGSEATYESGFVIDKFPISRPNLTFSTLTVSNMSPEDSSIYLCSVESDRGTQETQYFGPGTRLLVL.

The chain employs TRBV6-5 and TRBJ2-1; 12 positions agree with TRBD2. The CDR3 loop spans 15 amino acids. The V gene end was trimmed by 6 bases and the J gene end by 5 bases; junction bases not matched to a gene: 5. From germline, CDR1 is MNHEY and CDR2 SVGAGI. CDR3 region: CASSGTSGPNNEQFF. The CDR3 DNA follows: TGTGCCAGCAGCGGGACTAGCGGGCCCAACAATGAGCAGTTCTTC.

The genes are TRBV28 and TRBJ1-2, with D hard to call. Trimming cost V 3 bases and J 5 bases, with 10 bases left between them. The germline gives CDR1 MDHEN, CDR2 SYDVKM. This CDR3 is 13 amino acids long. The CDR3 loop reads CASSLGPGYGYTF. The CDR3 bases are TGTGCCAGCAGTTTGGGCCCAGGATATGGCTACACCTTC.